The 2 T cell receptor beta chains listed next were all sequenced from one sample in a study of cytomegalovirus exposure and HLA in healthy donors. A multiplex PCR was run with 60 Vbeta primers and 13 Jbeta primers. Here immunoSEQ multiplex PCR was the method, and the copy in TCRdb shows in-frame clones only, minus some. The data show some 130,000 clones, roughly two thirds seen once. The material sequenced was PBMCs. Receptors originate from a man in his thirties or forties in good health and CMV-seropositive.

This clone was picked up many times. The chain joins TRBV6-5 to TRBJ1-1, with TRBD1 as a possible D gene (5 bases). Germline V lookup: CDR1 MNHEY, CDR2 SVGAGI. The CDR3 is 15 amino acids. Trimming stripped 5 bases from V and 3 bases from J, with 16 bases between. The CDR3 bases are TGTGCCAGCAGTAGTCCACGGGGGGGGGACACTGAAGCTTTCTTT. Residues: CASSSPRGGDTEAFF.

As to this clone: The junction shows a germline mismatch at one end, possibly a read error. Other DNA sequences within the sample encode an identical CDR3. V gene TRBV6-1 combines with J gene TRBJ2-4; D remains ambiguous. CDR1 MNHNS and CDR2 SASEGT come from the germline V gene. The CDR3 is made up of 14 amino acids. CDR3 in amino acids: CASKAFKAKNIQYF. The CDR3 DNA reads as TGTGCCAGCAAAGCGTTTAAGGCCAAAAACATCCAGTACTTC.